These 32 T cell receptor beta chains share one sample of origin, sequenced in a study of blood T cells in healthy people across ages. A second PCR, run for about 6 to 11 cycles, used a sample-barcoded 5' primer plus a J-beta primer mix. MiXCR was run by TCRdb on the 5' RACE reads, yielding one entry per CDR3 protein. The table records 750,000 to 850,000 distinct CDR3 sequences, around 25% of them present only once. This sample was shared with a second study, whose subject was T cells of mothers and their children.

The sequenced sample consisted of blood. The receptors shown here come from a boy between 5 and 17 years old in good health.

This clonotype was seen a handful of times. This chain links TRBV25-1 with TRBJ1-2; 10 nucleotides align to TRBD1. CDR3 size: 18 residues. Germline V CDR1 and CDR2: MGHDK, SYGVNS. V gave up 4 bases and J gave up 5 bases; unmatched junction bases: 16. CDR3 region: CASSALLLDRGRFYGYTF. Written as DNA, the CDR3 is TGTGCCAGCAGTGCCCTTTTACTCGACAGGGGGCGGTTTTATGGCTACACCTTC.

This clonotype was found a few times. The chain's CDR3 is CASSQAGNYGYTF. CDR3 bases: TGTGCCAGCAGCCAGGCAGGCAACTATGGCTACACCTTC. The chain joins TRBV3-1 to TRBJ1-2; D is ambiguous. This CDR3 has 13 amino acids. CDR1 and CDR2 (germline): LGHDT, YNNKEL (reference sequence). V was clipped by 3 bases and J by 2 bases, with 7 bases between them.

V and J are TRBV29-1 and TRBJ1-5; D possibly corresponds to TRBD1 (5 bases). The CDR3 runs to 14 residues. The V gene's germline CDR1 is SQVTM and CDR2 ANQGSEA. Trimming shortened V by 7 bases and J by 3 bases, and 16 bases separated the two germline ends. CDR3 sequence reads: CSALTGDINQPQHF. DNA of the CDR3: TGCAGCGCTCTCACGGGGGATATCAATCAGCCCCAGCATTTT. Combining the CDR3 with reference TRBV29-1 and TRBJ1-5 gives the whole variable domain SAVISQKPSRDICQRGTSLTIQCQVDSQVTMMFWYRQQPGQSLTLIATANQGSEATYESGFVIDKFPISRPNLTFSTLTVSNMSPEDSSIYLCSALTGDINQPQHFGDGTRLSIL.

In its sample, this clonotype was seen a few times. CDR3 nucleotide sequence: TGCAGTGCTAGAGATCTTGGGGGCTTCTCCTACGAGCAGTACTTC. Protein sequence: CSARDLGGFSYEQYF. The chain recombines TRBV20-1 with TRBJ2-5; D perhaps matches TRBD1 (6 bases). The DNA matches TRBJ2-7 better at its end, which makes the J call doubtful. The germline CDR1 and CDR2 sequences are DFQATT and SNEGSKA (reference sequence). This CDR3 spans 15 amino acids.

The chain has TRBV30 and TRBJ2-1, with 8 nucleotides matching TRBD1. This CDR3 has 13 residues. Germline V lookup: CDR1 GTSNPN, CDR2 SVGIG (reference sequence). V dropped 8 bases and J dropped 8; count of bases not matched to a gene: 11. CDR3 coding DNA: TGTGCCACCCAGGACAGGGCGTACCATGAGCAGTTCTTC. This codes for CATQDRAYHEQFF.

The CDR3 DNA sequence: TGCAGCCCTCACTTGGGACTAGCATTCCACGAGCAGTACTTC. Translated: CSPHLGLAFHEQYF. V gene TRBV29-1 combines with J gene TRBJ2-7, with TRBD2 identical over 9 bases. Germline V gene lookup returns CDR1 SQVTM and CDR2 ANQGSEA. The CDR3 covers 14 residues. V trimming: 8 bases; J trimming: 5 bases; junction bases outside the gene matches: 13.

This sequence joins TRBV7-9 and TRBJ2-5; D uncertain. The CDR3 consists of 15 residues. The V end lost 2 bases, the J end lost 2 bases, and 12 bases lay between the germline ends. The germline CDR1 and CDR2 sequences are SEHNR and FQNEAQ (reference sequence). CDR3: CASSLPGANQETQYF. CDR3 nucleotides: TGTGCCAGCAGCTTACCCGGTGCGAATCAAGAGACCCAGTACTTC.

This chain uses TRBV5-1 with TRBJ2-1; TRBD1 aligns across 7 bases. The CDR3 loop spans 13 amino acids. Unmatched junction bases numbered 4, after V lost 2 bases and J lost 8 bases. Germline CDR1 is SGHRS and CDR2 is YFSETQ. CDR3 region: CASSLGTAYEQFF. DNA of the CDR3: TGCGCCAGCAGCTTAGGGACAGCCTATGAGCAGTTCTTC.

CDR3 nucleotides: TGTGCCAGCAGCTTAGCAGCGGGAGATGACATTCAGTACTTC. The encoded protein is CASSLAAGDDIQYF. This sequence joins TRBV7-6 and TRBJ2-4, with 8 bases that match TRBD2. Germline V gene lookup returns CDR1 SGHVS and CDR2 FNYEAQ. This CDR3 has 14 residues. V was pared by 0 bases and J by 8 bases, with 3 bases of the junction left unmatched. The full variable domain, rest sourced from reference TRBV7-6 and TRBJ2-4, is GAGVSQSPRYKVTKRGQDVALRCDPISGHVSLYWYRQALGQGPEFLTYFNYEAQQDKSGLPNDRFSAERPEGSISTLTIQRTEQRDSAMYRCASSLAAGDDIQYFGAGTRLSVL.

The chain combines TRBV28 with TRBJ2-2; D unclear. Trimming removed 6 bases at V and 7 bases at J, with 9 bases between. The CDR3 is made up of 12 amino acids. Per the germline V gene, CDR1 is MDHEN and CDR2 is SYDVKM. For the CDR3, the DNA is TGTGCCAGCAGCCCCCCGCGCGGGGAGCTGTTTTTT. This sequence encodes CASSPPRGELFF.

This clonotype was detected only a few times. This chain's CDR3 is CAAGGLNIQYF. The CDR3, as DNA: TGTGCCGCCGGGGGGTTGAACATTCAGTACTTC. This chain joins TRBV10-3 and TRBJ2-4; 7 bases match TRBD2. J was trimmed by 7 bases and V by 11 bases; bases with no gene match: 5. The CDR3 runs to 11 residues. The germline V gene has CDR1 ENHRY and CDR2 SYGVKD.

In its sample, this clonotype was seen a few times. The V gene is TRBV20-1, the J gene TRBJ2-4; D is possibly TRBD2 (6 bases). The CDR3 loop spans 17 amino acids. Germline V gives CDR1 DFQATT, CDR2 SNEGSKA (reference sequence). The germline V and J ends were trimmed by 1 base and 1 base, with 17 bases remaining between them. The CDR3 is CSARVVSAGRAKNIQYF. DNA of the CDR3: TGCAGTGCTAGAGTTGTTTCGGCAGGGAGGGCCAAAAACATTCAGTACTTC.

The chain employs TRBV20-1 and TRBJ2-5; 9 nucleotides line up with TRBD2. Germline V lookup: CDR1 DFQATT, CDR2 SNEGSKA (reference sequence). The CDR3 spans 16 residues. The V gene end was trimmed by 6 bases and the J gene end by 0 bases; junction bases not matched to a gene: 11. CDR3 sequence reads: CSAAAGASGNQETQYF. The CDR3 DNA sequence: TGCAGTGCAGCAGCCGGGGCTAGCGGGAACCAAGAGACCCAGTACTTC.

This clonotype was picked up a small number of times. This sequence joins TRBV29-1 and TRBJ2-5, with 10 positions matching TRBD1. V was clipped by 7 bases and J by 5 bases; unmatched bases: 4. This CDR3 is built from 12 residues. Germline loops: CDR1 SQVTM, CDR2 ANQGSEA. CDR3 bases: TGCAGCGGGGGACAGGGGAGTGAGACCCAGTACTTC. Amino acid sequence: CSGGQGSETQYF.

This clonotype was seen only once. The gene calls are TRBV7-2 and TRBJ1-2; TRBD1 matches at 7 bases. Trimming at V came to 0 bases and at J to 6 bases, leaving 13 bases not matched to a gene. CDR3 length: 17 amino acids. Germline V gene data show CDR1 as SGHTA and CDR2 as FQGNSA. In DNA, the CDR3 is TGTGCCAGCAGCTTAGCTGGTGGTGGGCAGGGGGGGCATGGCTACACCTTC. Translated: CASSLAGGGQGGHGYTF.

V gene TRBV12-3 or TRBV12-4 combines with J gene TRBJ2-5; 12 nucleotides agree with TRBD2. V lost 4 bases to trimming and J lost 5 bases; unmatched junction nucleotides: 8. The CDR3 extends over 16 amino acids. The DNA of the CDR3 is TGTGCCAGCAGTTCGAGACTAGCGGGAGCTTGGGAGACCCAGTACTTC. Translated: CASSSRLAGAWETQYF.

This clonotype was observed a handful of times. This sequence joins TRBV2 and TRBJ2-5; 7 bases map to TRBD1. There are 15 residues in the CDR3. In germline, CDR1 is SNHLY, CDR2 FYNNEI. V shed 6 bases, J shed 1 base, and the junction held 8 bases outside the gene matches. Written as DNA, the CDR3 is TGTGCCAGCAGGAAACAGGGGTTCCTCCAAGAGACCCAGTACTTC. As protein: CASRKQGFLQETQYF.

This clonotype was seen a handful of times. This chain links TRBV28 with TRBJ2-4; no clear D gene. V lost 6 bases and J lost 3, with 21 bases in between. The germline gives CDR1 MDHEN, CDR2 SYDVKM. This CDR3 spans 17 amino acids. The DNA for the CDR3 is TGTGCCAGCAGATCGGCGCAGGTTGGGTTGGACAAAAACATTCAGTACTTC. It translates to CASRSAQVGLDKNIQYF.

CDR3 sequence: CASSWTSGGPSYEQYF. The CDR3 DNA reads as TGTGCCAGCAGCTGGACTAGCGGGGGCCCTTCCTACGAGCAGTACTTC. This rearrangement joins TRBV7-9 to TRBJ2-7; TRBD2 matches at 13 bases. V lost 4 bases to trimming and J lost 1 base; unmatched junction nucleotides: 4. CDR3 length: 16 amino acids. Germline CDR1 and CDR2: SEHNR and FQNEAQ (reference sequence). Full variable domain (outside the CDR3, taken from reference TRBV7-9 and TRBJ2-7): DTGVSQNPRHKITKRGQNVTFRCDPISEHNRLYWYRQTLGQGPEFLTYFQNEAQLEKSRLLSDRFSAERPKGSFSTLEIQRTEQGDSAMYLCASSWTSGGPSYEQYFGPGTRLTVT.

This clonotype was seen a few times. This chain links TRBV7-9 with TRBJ2-3; a possible D gene is TRBD2 (5 bases). Trimming cost V 5 bases and J 2 bases, with 23 bases left between them. The germline CDR1 and CDR2 sequences are SEHNR and FQNEAQ (reference sequence). There are 18 residues in the CDR3. CDR3 loop: CASSVGRATDGITDTQYF. CDR3 nucleotide sequence: TGTGCCAGCAGCGTCGGCCGGGCAACCGACGGGATCACAGATACGCAGTATTTT.

This sequence joins TRBV9 and TRBJ2-1; TRBD1 matches 9 bases. V gave up 9 bases and J gave up 3 bases; unmatched junction bases: 13. The CDR3 is made up of 16 amino acids. Germline V gene sequence: CDR1 SGDLS, CDR2 YYNGEE. CDR3 sequence reads: CANTPKPGQGYNEQFF. The CDR3, as DNA: TGTGCCAACACCCCTAAACCGGGACAGGGCTACAATGAGCAGTTCTTC.

In this sample, this clonotype turned up once. The chain is built from TRBV5-1 and TRBJ2-5, with 7 bases lining up with TRBD1. The DNA end lines up better with TRBJ2-7; the J call may be wrong. Germline V gene data show CDR1 as SGHRS and CDR2 as YFSETQ. This CDR3 contains 14 residues. The CDR3 region has the DNA TGCGCCAGCAGCTTGGAGGGGGCGCCCGTCGAGCAGTACTTC. Protein product: CASSLEGAPVEQYF.

The CDR3 DNA sequence: TGTGCCAGCAGCTTGGGGCTAGCGGGTTACTACGAGCAGTACTTC. Its protein product is CASSLGLAGYYEQYF. V usage is TRBV7-2 and J usage is TRBJ2-7; 8 nucleotides align to TRBD2. The V gene end was trimmed by 3 bases and the J gene end by 3 bases; junction bases not matched to a gene: 7. The germline V gene encodes CDR1 SGHTA and CDR2 FQGNSA. The CDR3 length is 15 residues.

J is TRBJ2-5 and V is TRBV29-1; D possibly matches TRBD1 or TRBD2 (5 bases each). Trimming removed 6 bases at V and 4 bases at J, with 24 bases between. The germline CDR1 and CDR2 sequences are SQVTM and ANQGSEA. This CDR3 contains 16 residues. CDR3 region: CSVGGPPGRGGETQYF. The CDR3 region has the DNA TGCAGCGTGGGTGGACCTCCGGGACGGGGCGGAGAGACCCAGTACTTC.

The rearrangement uses TRBV27 and TRBJ2-7; tentative D call: TRBD1 (5 bases). Germline CDR1 reads MNHEY; CDR2 reads SMNVEV (reference sequence). The CDR3 spans 14 residues. V dropped 4 bases and J dropped 0 bases, with 10 bases sitting between them. The CDR3 loop reads CASSYRSSSYEQYF. CDR3 in DNA: TGTGCCAGCAGTTACAGGTCGAGCTCCTACGAGCAGTACTTC.

CDR3 bases: TGTGCCAGCTCGTTGGGGGGGGAGCACCACTCTGGAAACACCATATATTTT. Residues: CASSLGGEHHSGNTIYF. V gene TRBV28 combines with J gene TRBJ1-3, with D maybe TRBD1 (5 bases). CDR1 is MDHEN and CDR2 is SYDVKM in the germline V gene. The CDR3 runs 17 residues. The V end lost 8 bases, the J end lost 0 bases, and 20 bases lay between the germline ends.

V is TRBV20-1 and J is TRBJ2-3; 7 bases are a match to TRBD1. The CDR3 is made up of 13 amino acids. J lost 4 bases, V lost 3 bases, and 4 bases had no gene match. Germline V gene lookup returns CDR1 DFQATT and CDR2 SNEGSKA (reference sequence). CDR3: CSASTGASDTQYF. The DNA for the CDR3 is TGCAGTGCTAGCACAGGGGCTTCAGATACGCAGTATTTT.

A word on this clonotype: A read error may produce the germline difference seen at one junction end. The V gene is TRBV7-9, the J gene TRBJ1-3; D not certain. Germline lookup yields CDR1 SEHNR and CDR2 FQNEAQ (reference sequence). This CDR3 spans 13 amino acids. CDR3 sequence (DNA): TGTACCAGCAGCTTGGCGACAGGAAACACCATATATTTT. Translating it yields CTSSLATGNTIYF.

This sequence joins TRBV27 and TRBJ1-2; weak D call: TRBD1 (5 bases). Germline V gene data show CDR1 as MNHEY and CDR2 as SMNVEV (reference sequence). The V gene lost 4 bases and the J gene lost 5 bases, with 14 bases spanning the gap. The CDR3 length is 14 residues. The CDR3 reads CASSCLPTVYGYTF. The CDR3 DNA is TGTGCCAGCAGTTGCCTCCCGACAGTATATGGCTACACCTTC.

The genes are TRBV4-3 and TRBJ1-2, with TRBD1 matching over 7 bases. Germline V gene sequence: CDR1 LGHNA, CDR2 YSLEER. There are 15 residues in the CDR3. J gave up 3 bases and V 2 bases, and 6 bases lay outside the gene matches. DNA of the CDR3: TGCGCCAGCAGCCAAACGGGACAGCGTTACTATGGCTACACCTTC. Translation: CASSQTGQRYYGYTF.

This clonotype was detected only a few times. The chain has TRBV28 and TRBJ2-5, with a weak D call TRBD2 (8 bases). The last part of the DNA fits TRBJ2-7 better; the J call may be wrong. The CDR3 consists of 18 residues. The germline gives CDR1 MDHEN, CDR2 SYDVKM. In nucleotides, the CDR3 is TGTGCCAGCATCCCGACAGGGTACCACGGGAGGGCCCAGGACGAGCAGTACTTC. Encoded protein: CASIPTGYHGRAQDEQYF.

CDR3 nucleotides: TGCAGCGTTGAGGGGAGGCAGCTGAAGTACAATGAGCAGTTCTTC. Amino acid sequence: CSVEGRQLKYNEQFF. V gene TRBV29-1 combines with J gene TRBJ2-1; possible D gene TRBD2, 6 bases. Germline CDR1 SQVTM, CDR2 ANQGSEA. The CDR3 length is 15 residues. V was cut by 3 bases and J by 4 bases, with 16 bases left in between.